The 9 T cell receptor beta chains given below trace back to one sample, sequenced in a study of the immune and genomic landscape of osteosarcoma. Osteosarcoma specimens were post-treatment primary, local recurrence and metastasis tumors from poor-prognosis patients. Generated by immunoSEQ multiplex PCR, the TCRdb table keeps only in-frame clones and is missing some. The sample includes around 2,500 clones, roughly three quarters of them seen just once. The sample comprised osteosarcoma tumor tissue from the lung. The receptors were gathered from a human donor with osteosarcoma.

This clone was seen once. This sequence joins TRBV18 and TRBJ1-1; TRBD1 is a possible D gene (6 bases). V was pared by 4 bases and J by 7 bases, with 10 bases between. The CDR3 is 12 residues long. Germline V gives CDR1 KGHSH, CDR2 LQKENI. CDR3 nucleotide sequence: TGTGCCAGCTCACTCCTACAGGGTGAAGCTTTCTTT. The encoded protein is CASSLLQGEAFF.

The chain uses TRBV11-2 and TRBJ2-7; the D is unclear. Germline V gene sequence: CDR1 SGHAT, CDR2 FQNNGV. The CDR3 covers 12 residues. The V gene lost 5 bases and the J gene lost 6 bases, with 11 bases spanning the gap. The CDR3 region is CASSPPSPEQYF. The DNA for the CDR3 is TGTGCCAGCAGCCCTCCAAGCCCCGAGCAGTACTTC.

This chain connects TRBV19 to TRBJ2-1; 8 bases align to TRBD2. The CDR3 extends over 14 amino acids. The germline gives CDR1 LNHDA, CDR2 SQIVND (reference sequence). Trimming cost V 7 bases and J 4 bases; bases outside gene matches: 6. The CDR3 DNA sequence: TGTGCCAGTAAAATCCAGCGGGGGTACAATGAGCAGTTCTTC. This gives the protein CASKIQRGYNEQFF.

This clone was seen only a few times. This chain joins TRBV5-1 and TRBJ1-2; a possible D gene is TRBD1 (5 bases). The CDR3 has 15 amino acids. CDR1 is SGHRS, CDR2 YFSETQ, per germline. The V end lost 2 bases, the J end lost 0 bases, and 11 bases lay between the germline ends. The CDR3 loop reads CASSFEGRANYGYTF. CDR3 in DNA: TGCGCCAGCAGCTTCGAGGGGAGAGCTAACTATGGCTACACCTTC.

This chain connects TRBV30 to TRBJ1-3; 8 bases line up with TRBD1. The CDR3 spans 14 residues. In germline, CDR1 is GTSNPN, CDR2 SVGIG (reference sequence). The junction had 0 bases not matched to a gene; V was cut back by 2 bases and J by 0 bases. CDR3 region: CAWSTGGSGNTIYF. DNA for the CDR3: TGTGCCTGGAGTACAGGGGGCTCTGGAAACACCATATATTTT.

CDR3 DNA sequence: TGTGCCAGCAGCTTCGGCTTCCGGGATGAGCAGTTCTTC. Protein product: CASSFGFRDEQFF. The genes are TRBV7-9 and TRBJ2-1; no clear D. V was pared by 3 bases and J by 8 bases, with 11 bases between. CDR3 size: 13 residues. Looked up from germline, CDR1 is SEHNR and CDR2 is FQNEAQ (reference sequence).

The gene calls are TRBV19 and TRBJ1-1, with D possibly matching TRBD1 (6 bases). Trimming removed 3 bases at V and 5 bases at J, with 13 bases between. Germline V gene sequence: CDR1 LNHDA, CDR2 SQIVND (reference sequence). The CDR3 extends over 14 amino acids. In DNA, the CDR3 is TGTGCCAGTAGTATCTCAGGGGAGTGGACTGAAGCTTTCTTT. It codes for CASSISGEWTEAFF.

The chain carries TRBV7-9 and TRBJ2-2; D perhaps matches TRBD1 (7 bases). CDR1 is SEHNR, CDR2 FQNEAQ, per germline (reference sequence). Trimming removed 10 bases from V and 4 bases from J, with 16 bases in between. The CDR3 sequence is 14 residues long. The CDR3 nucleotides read TGTGCCAACCGGCGACAGGGAGGCACCGGGGAGCTGTTTTTT. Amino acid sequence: CANRRQGGTGELFF.

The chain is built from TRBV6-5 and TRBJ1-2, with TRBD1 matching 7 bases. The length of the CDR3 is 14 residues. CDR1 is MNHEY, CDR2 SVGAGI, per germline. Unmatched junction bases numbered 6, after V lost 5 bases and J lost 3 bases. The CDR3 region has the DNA TGTGCCAGCAGTCTATATGACAGGGACTATGGCTACACCTTC. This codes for CASSLYDRDYGYTF.